This T cell receptor (beta chain) derives from a study of coeliac disease. Findings and limits, study-wide: TRB repertoires were largely private, with most amino acid sequences found in only one sample. Lower clonality than controls marked TRB and TRG repertoires from active celiac intraepithelial and lamina propria samples.

In regard to this clone: What it recognizes is unknown.

The CDR3 is made up of 17 amino acids. The germline gives CDR1 LGHNA, CDR2 YNFKEQ. V shed 0 bases and J shed 4 bases, with 16 bases lying between them. Repertoires were generated with immunoSEQ multiplex PCR, while TCRdb's copy carries only in-frame clones and drops some. The sample includes some 2,000 clones, around 60% of them seen just once. The source is a woman aged 25 to 39 with active celiac disease. V and J are TRBV4-2 and TRBJ2-1; D perhaps matches TRBD1 (5 bases). What was sequenced was lamina propria lymphocytes from the gut. This CDR3 reads CASSQDVFDSMYNEQFF. In DNA, the CDR3 is TGTGCCAGCAGCCAAGATGTATTCGACAGTATGTACAATGAGCAGTTCTTC.